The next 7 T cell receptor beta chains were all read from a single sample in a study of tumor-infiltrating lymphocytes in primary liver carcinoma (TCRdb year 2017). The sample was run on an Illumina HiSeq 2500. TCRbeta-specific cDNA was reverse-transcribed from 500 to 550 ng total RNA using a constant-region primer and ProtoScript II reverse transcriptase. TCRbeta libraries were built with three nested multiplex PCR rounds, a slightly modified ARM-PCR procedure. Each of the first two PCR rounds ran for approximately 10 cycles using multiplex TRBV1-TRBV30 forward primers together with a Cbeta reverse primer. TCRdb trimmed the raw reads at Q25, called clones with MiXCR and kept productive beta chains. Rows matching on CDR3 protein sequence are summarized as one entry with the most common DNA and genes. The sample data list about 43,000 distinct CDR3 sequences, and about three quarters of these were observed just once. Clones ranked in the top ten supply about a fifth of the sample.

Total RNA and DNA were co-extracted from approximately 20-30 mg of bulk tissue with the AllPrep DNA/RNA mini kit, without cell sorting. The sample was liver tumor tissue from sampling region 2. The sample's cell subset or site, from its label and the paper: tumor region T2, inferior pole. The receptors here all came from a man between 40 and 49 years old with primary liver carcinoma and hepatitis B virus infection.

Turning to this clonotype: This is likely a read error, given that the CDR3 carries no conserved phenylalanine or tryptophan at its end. In nucleotides, the CDR3 is TGCAGCGCGGGTTGGGGTAATCACGGACAGTACTCC. Residues: CSAGWGNHGQYS. The chain employs TRBV29-1 and TRBJ2-7; D is ambiguous. This CDR3 is 12 amino acids long. Deletions cut 7 bases from V and 10 bases from J, with 20 bases between. The germline gives CDR1 SQVTM, CDR2 ANQGSEA.

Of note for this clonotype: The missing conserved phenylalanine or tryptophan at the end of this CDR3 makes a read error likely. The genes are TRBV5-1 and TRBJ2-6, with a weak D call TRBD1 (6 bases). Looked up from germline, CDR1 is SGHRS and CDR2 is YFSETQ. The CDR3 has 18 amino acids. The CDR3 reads CTSSLGAGITSGANVLTL. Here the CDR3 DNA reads TGCACCAGCAGCTTGGGGGCCGGTATAACCTCTGGGGCCAACGTCCTGACTTTA.

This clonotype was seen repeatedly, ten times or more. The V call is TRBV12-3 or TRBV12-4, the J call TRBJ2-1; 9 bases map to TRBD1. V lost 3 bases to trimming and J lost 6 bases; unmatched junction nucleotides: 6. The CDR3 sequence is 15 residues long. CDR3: CASSLGQGDVNEQFF. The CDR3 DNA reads TGTGCCAGCAGTTTGGGACAGGGAGATGTCAATGAGCAGTTCTTC.

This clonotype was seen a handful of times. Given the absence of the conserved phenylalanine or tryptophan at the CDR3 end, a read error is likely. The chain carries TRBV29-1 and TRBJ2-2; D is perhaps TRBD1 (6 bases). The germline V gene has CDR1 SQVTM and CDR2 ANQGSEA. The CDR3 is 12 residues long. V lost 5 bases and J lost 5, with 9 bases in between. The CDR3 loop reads CSVLTGTGELFY. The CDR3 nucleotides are TGCAGCGTTTTGACAGGTACCGGGGAGCTGTTTTAC.

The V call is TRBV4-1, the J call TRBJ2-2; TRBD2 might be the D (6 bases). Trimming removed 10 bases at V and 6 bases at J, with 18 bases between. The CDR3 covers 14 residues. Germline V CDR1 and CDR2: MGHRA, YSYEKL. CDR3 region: CANNGRGNAGELFF. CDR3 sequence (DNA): TGCGCCAACAACGGGCGGGGAAATGCCGGGGAGCTGTTTTTT.

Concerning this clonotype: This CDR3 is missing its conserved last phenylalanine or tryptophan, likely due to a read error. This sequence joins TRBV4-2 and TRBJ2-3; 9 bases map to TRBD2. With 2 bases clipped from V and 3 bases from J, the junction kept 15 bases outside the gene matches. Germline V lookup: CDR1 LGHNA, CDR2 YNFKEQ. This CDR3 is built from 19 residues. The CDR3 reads CASSQWVAGEPVGTDTQYY. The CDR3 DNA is TGTGCCAGCAGCCAATGGGTAGCGGGAGAACCGGTTGGGACAGATACGCAGTATTAT.

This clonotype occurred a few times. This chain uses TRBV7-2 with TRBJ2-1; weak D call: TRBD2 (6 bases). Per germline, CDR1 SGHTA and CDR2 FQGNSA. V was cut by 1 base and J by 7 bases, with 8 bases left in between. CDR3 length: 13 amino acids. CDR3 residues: CASSLGDLNEQFF. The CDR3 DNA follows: TGTGCCAGCAGCTTAGGGGACTTGAATGAGCAGTTCTTC.